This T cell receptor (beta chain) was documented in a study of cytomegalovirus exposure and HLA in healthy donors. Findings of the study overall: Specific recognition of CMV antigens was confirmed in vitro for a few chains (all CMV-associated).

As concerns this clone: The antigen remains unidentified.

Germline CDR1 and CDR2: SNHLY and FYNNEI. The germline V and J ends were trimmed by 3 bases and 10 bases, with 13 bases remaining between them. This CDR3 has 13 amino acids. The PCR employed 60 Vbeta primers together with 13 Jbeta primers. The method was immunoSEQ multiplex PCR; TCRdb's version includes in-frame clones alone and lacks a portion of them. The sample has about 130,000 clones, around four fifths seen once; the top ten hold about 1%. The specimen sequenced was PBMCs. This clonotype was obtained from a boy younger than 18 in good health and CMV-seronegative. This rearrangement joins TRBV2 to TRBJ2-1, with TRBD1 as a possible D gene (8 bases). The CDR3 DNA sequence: TGTGCCAGCAGTGACTACAGGGGGGGCGAGCAGTTCTTC. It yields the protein CASSDYRGGEQFF.